The T cell receptor beta chain under discussion was sequenced for a study of T cell responses to AZD1222 COVID-19 vaccine. Sequenced by immunoSEQ multiplex PCR; TCRdb stores in-frame clones only, minus some. The sample yields 110,000 or so clones, 86% seen once. With 4 bases clipped from V and 4 bases from J, the junction kept 15 bases outside the gene matches. Per germline, CDR1 MNHEY and CDR2 SMNVEV (reference sequence). The length of the CDR3 is 19 residues. This clone showed up just a few times. This TCR derives from an adult who received the AZD1222 COVID-19 vaccine. Sample: peripheral blood, taken 28 days after the second AZD1222 dose. The chain carries TRBV27 and TRBJ2-1; 11 nucleotides agree with TRBD2. The CDR3 spells CASSSTTVSGTSGYNEQFF. For the CDR3, the DNA is TGTGCCAGCAGTTCTACGACAGTGTCCGGGACTAGCGGTTACAATGAGCAGTTCTTC.